These 20 T cell receptor beta chains were sequenced from one sample in a study of cytomegalovirus exposure and HLA in healthy donors. It was with 60 Vbeta and 13 Jbeta primers that the PCR ran. The repertoire was sequenced with immunoSEQ multiplex PCR; TCRdb's copy has only in-frame clones and lacks some. The sample comprises around 150,000 clones, 70% of which are singletons, and around 4.6% rests with the top ten. Sequenced input: PBMCs. All receptors derive from a man younger than 35 in good health and CMV-seropositive.

V gene TRBV19 combines with J gene TRBJ1-5; D gene ambiguous. V lost 7 bases and J lost 3, with 10 bases in between. The CDR3 is made up of 13 amino acids. Germline CDR1 is LNHDA and CDR2 is SQIVND (reference sequence). The CDR3 spells CASTGWANQPQHF. CDR3 sequence (DNA): TGTGCCAGTACAGGATGGGCCAATCAGCCCCAGCATTTT. The full variable domain, rest sourced from reference TRBV19 and TRBJ1-5, is DGGITQSPKYLFRKEGQNVTLSCEQNLNHDAMYWYRQDPGQGLRLIYYSQIVNDFQKGDIAEGYSVSREKKESFPLTVTSAQKNPTAFYLCASTGWANQPQHFGDGTRLSIL.

The chain links TRBV19 to TRBJ1-1; a weak D match, TRBD1 (6 bases). This CDR3 is 13 amino acids long. Germline values: CDR1 LNHDA, CDR2 SQIVND (reference sequence). The ends were cut back, 11 bases at V and 0 bases at J, with 13 bases in the middle. As DNA, the CDR3 is TGTGCCGCGGGGGCAGACATGAACACTGAAGCTTTCTTT. This gives the protein CAAGADMNTEAFF.

This chain uses TRBV2 with TRBJ1-1; D gene uncertain. There are 12 residues in the CDR3. V was pared by 6 bases and J by 2 bases, with 7 bases between. CDR1 and CDR2 (germline): SNHLY, FYNNEI. CDR3 DNA: TGTGCCAGCAGCCAGGTTAACACTGAAGCTTTCTTT. This translates into CASSQVNTEAFF. The variable domain in full, completed from reference TRBV2 and TRBJ1-1, reads EPEVTQTPSHQVTQMGQEVILRCVPISNHLYFYWYRQILGQKVEFLVSFYNNEISEKSEIFDDQFSVERPDGSNFTLKIRSTKLEDSAMYFCASSQVNTEAFFGQGTRLTVV.

The CDR3 DNA sequence: TGTGCCAGCAGTCCCGGACAGGGGAAGGCCACTGAAGCTTTCTTT. Protein product: CASSPGQGKATEAFF. This chain uses TRBV6-5 with TRBJ1-1, with 9 nucleotides matching TRBD1. CDR1 is MNHEY and CDR2 is SVGAGI in the germline V gene. The CDR3 runs 15 residues. V lost 5 bases and J lost 4; bases outside the gene matches: 8.

The V and J genes are TRBV5-1 and TRBJ2-5; D may be TRBD2 (7 bases). V was shortened by 0 bases and J by 2 bases, with 14 bases between the two germline ends. The germline V gene encodes CDR1 SGHRS and CDR2 YFSETQ. The length of the CDR3 is 16 residues. The DNA of the CDR3 is TGCGCCAGCAGCTTGGCATCGGGGGGCAGGCAAGAGACCCAGTACTTC. Translating it yields CASSLASGGRQETQYF. The full variable domain, completed using reference TRBV5-1 and TRBJ2-5, is KAGVTQTPRYLIKTRGQQVTLSCSPISGHRSVSWYQQTPGQGLQFLFEYFSETQRNKGNFPGRFSGRQFSNSRSEMNVSTLELGDSALYLCASSLASGGRQETQYFGPGTRLLVL.

This clone was counted between two and nine times. The rearrangement uses TRBV27 and TRBJ1-1; 8 bases are shared with TRBD1. The germline CDR1 and CDR2 sequences are MNHEY and SMNVEV (reference sequence). The CDR3 runs to 15 residues. V was pared by 7 bases and J by 1 base, with 8 bases of the junction left unmatched. CDR3 nucleotide sequence: TGTGCCAGCACCAAAGAAGGGACAGGGAACACTGAAGCTTTCTTT. Translated, it gives CASTKEGTGNTEAFF.

This chain uses TRBV6-1 with TRBJ2-2, with TRBD1 matching 8 bases. The CDR3 consists of 14 residues. Unmatched junction bases numbered 4, after V lost 7 bases and J lost 3 bases. Germline V lookup: CDR1 MNHNS, CDR2 SASEGT. CDR3 DNA sequence: TGTGCCAGCAACTTGGACAGGGACACCGGGGAGCTGTTTTTT. Its protein is CASNLDRDTGELFF.

Note on this clone: Other DNA sequences in the sample encode the same CDR3. The chain links TRBV5-1 to TRBJ1-4; 7 positions match TRBD1. The CDR3 extends over 16 amino acids. V lost 2 bases, J lost 4 bases, and 8 bases stayed unmatched. CDR1 and CDR2 (germline): SGHRS, YFSETQ. CDR3 in DNA: TGCGCCAGCAGCTTAAGGGGGCAGGGAGGTAATGAAAAACTGTTTTTT. It encodes CASSLRGQGGNEKLFF. The whole variable domain, remainder taken from reference TRBV5-1 and TRBJ1-4, is KAGVTQTPRYLIKTRGQQVTLSCSPISGHRSVSWYQQTPGQGLQFLFEYFSETQRNKGNFPGRFSGRQFSNSRSEMNVSTLELGDSALYLCASSLRGQGGNEKLFFGSGTQLSVL.

The chain links TRBV14 to TRBJ1-2; 7 bases align to TRBD1. Trimming cost V 4 bases and J 8 bases; bases outside gene matches: 10. The CDR3 is 14 amino acids. Germline V gene sequence: CDR1 SGHDN, CDR2 FVKESK. This CDR3 is CASSPTGLKWGYTF. In nucleotides, the CDR3 is TGTGCCAGCAGCCCGACAGGGTTGAAGTGGGGCTACACCTTC.

The chain is built from TRBV13 and TRBJ1-2, with a possible D match to TRBD1 (5 bases). The germline V and J ends were trimmed by 1 base and 8 bases, with 14 bases remaining between them. The length of the CDR3 is 14 residues. Germline CDR1 is PRHDT and CDR2 is FYEKMQ (reference sequence). The CDR3 DNA reads TGTGCCAGCAGCTTAGTCTGGGGGGAAGAAGGCTACACCTTC. Encoded protein: CASSLVWGEEGYTF.

The gene calls are TRBV9 and TRBJ1-1; no clear D. The CDR3 is 13 residues long. Trimming left V 0 bases short and J 10 bases short, with 13 bases between. CDR1 and CDR2 from the germline V gene are SGDLS and YYNGEE. This chain's CDR3 is CASSVELGAGAFF. CDR3 bases: TGTGCCAGCAGCGTAGAATTGGGAGCAGGAGCTTTCTTT.

As to this clone: Distinct nucleotide sequences in the sample also encode this CDR3. The gene calls are TRBV20-1 and TRBJ1-1; D gene ambiguous. The CDR3 sequence is 11 residues long. The germline CDR1 and CDR2 sequences are DFQATT and SNEGSKA (reference sequence). The ends were cut back, 5 bases at V and 8 bases at J, with 12 bases in the middle. Written as DNA, the CDR3 is TGCAGTGCTTCACAGAATACCGAAGCTTTCTTT. This gives the protein CSASQNTEAFF.

This chain connects TRBV15 to TRBJ2-1, with a possible D match to TRBD2 (6 bases). Trimming removed 1 base at V and 0 bases at J, with 10 bases between. CDR1 and CDR2 from the germline V gene are LNHNV and YYDKDF (reference sequence). This CDR3 is built from 16 residues. CDR3 loop: CATSRVRGSSYNEQFF. CDR3 DNA: TGTGCCACCAGCAGAGTTCGGGGGAGCTCCTACAATGAGCAGTTCTTC.

The chain employs TRBV7-3 and TRBJ1-2, with a weak D call TRBD1 (6 bases). Trimming pared 2 bases from V and 8 bases from J, leaving 15 bases between. Germline assignment: CDR1 SGHTA and CDR2 FQGTGA. This CDR3 has 14 residues. CDR3 region: CASSLWQGPLGYTF. CDR3 sequence (DNA): TGTGCCAGCAGCTTATGGCAGGGGCCCTTAGGCTACACCTTC.

J is TRBJ1-3 and V is TRBV6-1, with TRBD1 matching over 7 bases. Germline CDR1 MNHNS, CDR2 SASEGT. The CDR3 covers 15 residues. V gave up 0 bases and J gave up 8 bases; unmatched junction bases: 7. This chain's CDR3 is CASSEAEGAGHTIYF. The CDR3 DNA follows: TGTGCCAGCAGTGAAGCGGAGGGGGCAGGGCACACCATATATTTT.

This clone was seen a few times. The J gene is TRBJ1-6, the V gene TRBV5-6; possible D gene TRBD1, 5 bases. V was clipped by 3 bases and J by 14 bases, with 18 bases between them. The CDR3 extends over 14 amino acids. The germline gives CDR1 SGHDT, CDR2 YYEEEE. This CDR3 is CASSSGGLQFTLHF. CDR3 bases: TGTGCCAGCAGCTCTGGGGGACTTCAATTCACCCTCCACTTT.

J is TRBJ2-1 and V is TRBV5-6, with 10 bases that match TRBD1. Unmatched junction bases numbered 4, after V lost 4 bases and J lost 0 bases. The germline CDR1 and CDR2 sequences are SGHDT and YYEEEE. The CDR3 spans 16 residues. The CDR3 here is CASSGGTGVSYNEQFF. The CDR3 nucleotides are TGTGCCAGCAGCGGGGGGACAGGGGTCTCCTACAATGAGCAGTTCTTC.

A word on this clone: The same CDR3 also results from other DNA sequences found in this sample. This chain uses TRBV27 with TRBJ1-2; TRBD1 matches 9 bases. The germline gives CDR1 MNHEY, CDR2 SMNVEV (reference sequence). The CDR3 is made up of 14 amino acids. J was trimmed by 6 bases and V by 0 bases; bases with no gene match: 2. The CDR3 region is CASSLSGQGNGYTF. The CDR3 bases are TGTGCCAGCAGTTTATCGGGACAGGGAAATGGCTACACCTTC.

The chain couples TRBV6-1 to TRBJ1-5; TRBD1 matches at 10 bases. Trimming took 5 bases from V and 4 from J; bases not matched to a gene: 2. The CDR3 sequence is 14 residues long. Germline V gives CDR1 MNHNS, CDR2 SASEGT. DNA for the CDR3: TGTGCCAGCAGTTCGGGACAGGGGAATCAGCCCCAGCATTTT. This sequence encodes CASSSGQGNQPQHF.

This clone was picked up a small number of times. The rearrangement uses TRBV7-8 and TRBJ2-3, with 7 bases lining up with TRBD2. The CDR3 is made up of 17 amino acids. Germline V gene sequence: CDR1 SGHVS, CDR2 FQNEAQ. J gave up 0 bases and V 4 bases, and 10 bases lay outside the gene matches. The CDR3 sequence is CASSSPGGGASTDTQYF. As DNA, the CDR3 is TGTGCCAGCAGCTCTCCTGGCGGGGGAGCTAGCACAGATACGCAGTATTTT.